A single sample is the source of the 6 T cell receptor beta chains below, sequenced in a study of breast tumors, draining lymph nodes, adjacent tissues. Axillary draining lymph nodes of breast cancer patients supplied the node samples. TCRdb called the multiplex PCR reads again in MiXCR, with one record for every CDR3 protein. In the table there are 150,000 to 200,000 distinct CDR3 sequences, roughly 29% of which are singletons. The specimen sequenced was axillary lymph node tissue. These receptors all stem from a female donor with breast cancer. Some clones in this sample may be carry-over from other donors' samples.

This clonotype occurred many times. This sequence may be a read error, since a much larger clone differs from it by one base. Likely a read error: the CDR3 ends without its conserved phenylalanine or tryptophan. The chain couples TRBV7-3 to TRBJ2-1; 8 bases line up with TRBD2. V was clipped by 4 bases and J by 8 bases; unmatched bases: 7. CDR3 length: 14 residues. Germline V gene lookup returns CDR1 SGHTA and CDR2 FQGTGA. The CDR3 loop is CASSSGLAEDEQFL. In DNA, the CDR3 is TGTGCCAGCAGCTCAGGACTAGCTGAGGATGAGCAGTTCCTC.

There are many counts of this clonotype. The chain recombines TRBV27 with TRBJ1-2; 7 nucleotides match TRBD1. This CDR3 spans 13 amino acids. The germline V gene has CDR1 MNHEY and CDR2 SMNVEV (reference sequence). The V gene end was trimmed by 4 bases and the J gene end by 8 bases; junction bases not matched to a gene: 7. The CDR3 is CASSSLTGKGYTF. CDR3 coding DNA: TGTGCCAGCAGTTCGCTGACAGGGAAAGGCTACACCTTC.

The rearrangement uses TRBV6-2 or TRBV6-3 and TRBJ2-1; D may be TRBD2 (6 bases). V lost 4 bases and J lost 8, with 9 bases in between. The CDR3 extends over 12 amino acids. The germline gives CDR1 MNHEY, CDR2 SVGEGT. The CDR3 coding sequence is TGTGCCAGCAGTTTTAGCGGCTATGAGCAGTTCTTC. Its translation is CASSFSGYEQFF.

This clonotype was counted many times. The chain carries TRBV7-6 and TRBJ1-4; possible D gene TRBD1, 6 bases. Between the trimmed V and J ends, which lost 5 bases and 6 bases, there was a span of 13 bases. The CDR3 consists of 14 residues. Germline V gene lookup returns CDR1 SGHVS and CDR2 FNYEAQ. The CDR3 loop reads CASSKGGGYEKLFF. The CDR3 DNA reads TGTGCCAGCAGCAAGGGGGGAGGCTATGAAAAACTGTTTTTT. The full variable domain, with the rest looked up from reference TRBV7-6 and TRBJ1-4, is GAGVSQSPRYKVTKRGQDVALRCDPISGHVSLYWYRQALGQGPEFLTYFNYEAQQDKSGLPNDRFSAERPEGSISTLTIQRTEQRDSAMYRCASSKGGGYEKLFFGSGTQLSVL.

At least ten counts were recorded for this clonotype. The chain combines TRBV7-2 with TRBJ2-1; 8 bases are shared with TRBD1. Trimming removed 5 bases from V and 4 bases from J; junction bases left unmatched: 7. The CDR3 runs 15 residues. Germline CDR1 SGHTA, CDR2 FQGNSA. The CDR3, as DNA: TGTGCCAGCAGCCCCGACAGGGGCCCATACAATGAGCAGTTCTTC. As protein: CASSPDRGPYNEQFF.

Many counts were recorded for this clonotype. V usage is TRBV12-3 or TRBV12-4 and J usage is TRBJ2-3; maybe TRBD1 (5 bases). CDR3 length: 14 residues. V was pared by 6 bases and J by 1 base, with 11 bases between. The CDR3 protein is CASSRVRGTDTQYF. The CDR3 DNA reads as TGTGCCAGCAGCAGGGTTCGGGGCACAGATACGCAGTATTTT.